These 9 T cell receptor beta chains share one sample of origin, sequenced in a study of brain T cells in children with intractable seizures. The protocol was immunoSEQ multiplex PCR, while the TCRdb copy is restricted to in-frame clones and leaves out a portion. The table includes hundreds of thousands of clones, over 90% detected once. Time point reported: blood from clinic visit 5 months post-surgery; TSC patient then seizure free. The sample here was peripheral blood, taken 4 to 5 months after surgery. Receptor source: a boy in the first two years of life with tuberous sclerosis and intractable seizures.

This clone was seen just once. This chain uses TRBV30 with TRBJ1-2; no definite D call. This CDR3 comprises 12 residues. Germline V gene lookup returns CDR1 GTSNPN and CDR2 SVGIG (reference sequence). The V end was cut by 4 bases, the J end by 8 bases, with 14 bases between. The CDR3 DNA is TGTGCCTGGAATAACCCCCCCCTGGGCTACACCTTC. Translated, it gives CAWNNPPLGYTF. The variable domain in full, with the rest retrieved from reference TRBV30 and TRBJ1-2, is SQTIHQWPATLVQPVGSPLSLECTVEGTSNPNLYWYRQAAGRGLQLLFYSVGIGQISSEVPQNLSASRPQDRQFILSSKKLLLSDSGFYLCAWNNPPLGYTFGSGTRLTVV.

The rearrangement joins TRBV19 to TRBJ1-5; the D gene is possibly TRBD1 (6 bases). Looked up from germline, CDR1 is LNHDA and CDR2 is SQIVND (reference sequence). V lost 5 bases, J lost 0 bases, and 17 bases lay in between. The CDR3 length is 17 residues. This chain's CDR3 is CASSPDRTDYSNQPQHF. The CDR3 bases are TGTGCCAGTAGTCCCGACAGGACAGATTATAGCAATCAGCCCCAGCATTTT.

V usage is TRBV5-1 and J usage is TRBJ1-2; the match to TRBD1 covers 8 bases. The CDR3 is 14 amino acids. The V segment lost 4 bases and the J segment 4 bases; nucleotides outside the gene matches: 6. The germline gives CDR1 SGHRS, CDR2 YFSETQ. The CDR3 is CASSPADRGYGYTF. CDR3 nucleotide sequence: TGCGCCAGCAGCCCAGCCGACAGGGGCTATGGCTACACCTTC.

This rearrangement joins TRBV27 to TRBJ1-4; D gene unclear. CDR1 MNHEY and CDR2 SMNVEV come from the germline V gene (reference sequence). V was cut by 5 bases and J by 4 bases, with 11 bases left in between. The CDR3 covers 14 residues. The CDR3 DNA is TGTGCCAGCAGTGGCTGGACCAATAATGAAAAACTGTTTTTT. As protein: CASSGWTNNEKLFF.

V and J are TRBV6-2 or TRBV6-3 and TRBJ2-2; 12 bases are a match to TRBD1. Germline lookup yields CDR1 MNHEY and CDR2 SVGEGT. The CDR3 is made up of 15 amino acids. V lost 4 bases, J lost 6 bases, and 3 bases stayed unmatched. The CDR3 DNA reads TGTGCCAGCAGTTCCGGGACAGGGGGCTCCGGGGAGCTGTTTTTT. This codes for CASSSGTGGSGELFF.

The V gene is TRBV27, the J gene TRBJ1-5; D not certain. The V end lost 4 bases, the J end lost 0 bases, and 4 bases lay between the germline ends. CDR1 is MNHEY, CDR2 SMNVEV, per germline (reference sequence). CDR3 length equals 13 residues. The CDR3 loop is CASSSYSNQPQHF. As DNA, the CDR3 is TGTGCCAGCAGTTCCTATAGCAATCAGCCCCAGCATTTT.

The V gene is TRBV9, the J gene TRBJ2-7; 12 nucleotides line up with TRBD2. J lost 2 bases, V lost 5 bases, and 5 bases had no gene match. Germline assignment: CDR1 SGDLS and CDR2 YYNGEE. The CDR3 is made up of 15 amino acids. For the CDR3, the DNA is TGTGCCAGCAGTCCGTGGACTAGCGGGGCCTACGAGCAGTACTTC. Its translation: CASSPWTSGAYEQYF.

This clone was counted once. The rearrangement links TRBV27 to TRBJ1-2; tentative D call: TRBD1 (6 bases). CDR3 length: 13 amino acids. Germline CDR1 reads MNHEY; CDR2 reads SMNVEV (reference sequence). V lost 8 bases, J lost 1 base, and 11 bases lay in between. The chain's CDR3 is CASRGGGNYGYTF. In DNA form, the CDR3 reads TGTGCCAGCCGGGGAGGGGGTAACTATGGCTACACCTTC.

The V gene is TRBV29-1, the J gene TRBJ2-3; the D gene is possibly TRBD2 (5 bases). The germline V and J ends were trimmed by 0 bases and 3 bases, with 13 bases remaining between them. Per germline, CDR1 SQVTM and CDR2 ANQGSEA. CDR3 size: 15 residues. CDR3 bases: TGCAGCGTTGAAGATCTCGGCGGAGGTACAGATACGCAGTATTTT. This codes for CSVEDLGGGTDTQYF.